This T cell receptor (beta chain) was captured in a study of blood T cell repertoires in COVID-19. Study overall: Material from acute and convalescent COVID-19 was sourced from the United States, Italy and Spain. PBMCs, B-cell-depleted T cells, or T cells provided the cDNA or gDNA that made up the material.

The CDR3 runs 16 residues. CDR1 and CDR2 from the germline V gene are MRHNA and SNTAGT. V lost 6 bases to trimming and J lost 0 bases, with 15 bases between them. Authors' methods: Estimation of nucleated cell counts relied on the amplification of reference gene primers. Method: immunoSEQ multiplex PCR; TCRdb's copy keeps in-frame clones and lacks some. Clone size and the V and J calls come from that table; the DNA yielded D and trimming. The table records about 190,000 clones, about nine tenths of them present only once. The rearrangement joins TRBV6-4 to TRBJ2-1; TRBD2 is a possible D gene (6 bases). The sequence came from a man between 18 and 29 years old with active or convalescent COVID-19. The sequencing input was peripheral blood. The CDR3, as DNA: TGTGCCAGCAGCGGGGGAGAGGGTGCCTCCTACAATGAGCAGTTCTTC. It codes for CASSGGEGASYNEQFF.